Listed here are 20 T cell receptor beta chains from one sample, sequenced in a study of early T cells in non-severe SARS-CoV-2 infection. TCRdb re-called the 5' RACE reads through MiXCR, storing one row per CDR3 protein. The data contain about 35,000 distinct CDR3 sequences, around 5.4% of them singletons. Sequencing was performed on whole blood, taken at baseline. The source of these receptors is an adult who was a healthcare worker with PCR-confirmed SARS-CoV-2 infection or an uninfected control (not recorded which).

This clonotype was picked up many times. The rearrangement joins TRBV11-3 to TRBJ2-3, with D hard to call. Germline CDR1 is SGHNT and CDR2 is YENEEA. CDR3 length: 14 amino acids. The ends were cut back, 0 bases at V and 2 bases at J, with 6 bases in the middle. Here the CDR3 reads CASSLDGFTDTQYF. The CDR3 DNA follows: TGTGCCAGCAGCTTAGATGGGTTCACAGATACGCAGTATTTT.

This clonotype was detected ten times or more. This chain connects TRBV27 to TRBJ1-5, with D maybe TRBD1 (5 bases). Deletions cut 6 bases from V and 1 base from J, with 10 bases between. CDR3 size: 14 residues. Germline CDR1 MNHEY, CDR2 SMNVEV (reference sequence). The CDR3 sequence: CASRAPGSNQPQHF. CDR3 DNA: TGTGCCAGCAGGGCTCCAGGGAGCAATCAGCCCCAGCATTTT.

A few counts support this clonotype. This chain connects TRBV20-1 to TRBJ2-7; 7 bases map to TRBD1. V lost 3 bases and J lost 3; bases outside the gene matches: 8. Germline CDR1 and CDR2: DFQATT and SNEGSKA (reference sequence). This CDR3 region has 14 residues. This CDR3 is CSARDRDRLYEQYF. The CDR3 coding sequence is TGCAGTGCTAGGGATAGGGACAGACTCTACGAGCAGTACTTC.

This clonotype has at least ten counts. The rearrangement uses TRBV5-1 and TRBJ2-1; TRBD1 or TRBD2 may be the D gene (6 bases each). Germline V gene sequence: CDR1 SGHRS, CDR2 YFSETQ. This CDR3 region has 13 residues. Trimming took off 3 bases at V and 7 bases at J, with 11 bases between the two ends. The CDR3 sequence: CASSSQGGNEQFF. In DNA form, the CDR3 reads TGCGCCAGCAGCTCACAGGGAGGTAATGAGCAGTTCTTC.

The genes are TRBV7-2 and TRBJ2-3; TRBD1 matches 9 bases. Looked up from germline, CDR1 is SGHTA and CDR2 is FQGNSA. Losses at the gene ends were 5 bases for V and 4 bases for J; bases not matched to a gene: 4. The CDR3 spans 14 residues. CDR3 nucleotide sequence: TGTGCCAGCAGCCGGGACAGGGCGTCAGATACGCAGTATTTT. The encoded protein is CASSRDRASDTQYF.

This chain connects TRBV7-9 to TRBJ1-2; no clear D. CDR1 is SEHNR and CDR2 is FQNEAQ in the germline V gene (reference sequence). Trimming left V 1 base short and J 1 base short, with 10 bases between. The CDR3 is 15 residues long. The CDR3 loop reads CASSLVVSNNYGYTF. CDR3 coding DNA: TGTGCCAGCAGCTTAGTCGTGTCCAATAACTATGGCTACACCTTC.

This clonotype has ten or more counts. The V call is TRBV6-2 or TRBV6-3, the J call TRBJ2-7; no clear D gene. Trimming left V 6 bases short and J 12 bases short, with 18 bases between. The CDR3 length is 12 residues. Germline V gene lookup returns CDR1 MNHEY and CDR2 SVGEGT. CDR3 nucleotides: TGTGCCAGCAGCTCGGTAACTACGAAGGTGTACTTC. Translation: CASSSVTTKVYF.

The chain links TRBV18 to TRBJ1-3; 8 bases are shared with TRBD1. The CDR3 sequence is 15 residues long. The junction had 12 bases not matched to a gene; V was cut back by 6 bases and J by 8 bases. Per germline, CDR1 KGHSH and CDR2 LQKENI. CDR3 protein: CASSTGQGGRDTIYF. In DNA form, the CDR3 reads TGTGCCAGCTCTACAGGACAGGGAGGTAGAGACACCATATATTTT.

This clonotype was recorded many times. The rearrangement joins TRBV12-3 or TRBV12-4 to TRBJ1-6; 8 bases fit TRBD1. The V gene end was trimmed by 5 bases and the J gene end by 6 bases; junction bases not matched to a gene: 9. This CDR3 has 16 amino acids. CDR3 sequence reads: CASSPKDRVSNSPLHF. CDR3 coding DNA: TGTGCCAGCAGTCCAAAGGACAGGGTTTCTAATTCACCCCTCCACTTT.

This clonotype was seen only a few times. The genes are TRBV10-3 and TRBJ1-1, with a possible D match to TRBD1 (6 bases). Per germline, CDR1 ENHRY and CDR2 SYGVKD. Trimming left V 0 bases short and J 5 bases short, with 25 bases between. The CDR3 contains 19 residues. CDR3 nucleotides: TGTGCCATCAGTGAGTCGATCCTCAGGCCCCTCAGGGGAAAGACTGAAGCTTTCTTT. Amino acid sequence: CAISESILRPLRGKTEAFF.

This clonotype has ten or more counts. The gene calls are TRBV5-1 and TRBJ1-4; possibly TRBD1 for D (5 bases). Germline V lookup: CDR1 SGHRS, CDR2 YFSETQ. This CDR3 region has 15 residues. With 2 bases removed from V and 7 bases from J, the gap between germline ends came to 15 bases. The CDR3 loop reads CASSFGRGETEKLFF. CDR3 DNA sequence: TGCGCCAGCAGCTTCGGAAGGGGAGAAACTGAAAAACTGTTTTTT.

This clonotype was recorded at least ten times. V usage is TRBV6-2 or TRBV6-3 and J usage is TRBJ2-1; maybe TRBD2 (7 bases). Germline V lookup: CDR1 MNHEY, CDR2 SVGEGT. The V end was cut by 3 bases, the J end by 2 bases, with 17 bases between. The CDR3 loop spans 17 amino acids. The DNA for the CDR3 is TGTGCCAGCAGTTATTGGCGGGGGCGCAAGGCCTACAATGAGCAGTTCTTC. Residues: CASSYWRGRKAYNEQFF.

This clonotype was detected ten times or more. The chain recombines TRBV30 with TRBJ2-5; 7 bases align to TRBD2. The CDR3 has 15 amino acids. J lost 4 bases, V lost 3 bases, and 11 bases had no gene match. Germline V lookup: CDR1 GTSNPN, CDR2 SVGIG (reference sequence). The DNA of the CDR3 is TGTGCCTGGAGAGGAGGGCTAGCGGTGGGAGAGACCCAGTACTTC. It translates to CAWRGGLAVGETQYF.

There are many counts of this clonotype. The CDR3 loop is CSVSQGAQGEAFF. CDR3 coding DNA: TGCAGTGTTTCACAGGGGGCGCAAGGTGAAGCTTTCTTT. The genes are TRBV20-1 and TRBJ1-1, with 9 bases identical to TRBD1. Germline CDR1 reads DFQATT; CDR2 reads SNEGSKA (reference sequence). Losses at the gene ends were 7 bases for V and 7 bases for J; bases not matched to a gene: 10. The CDR3 runs 13 residues.

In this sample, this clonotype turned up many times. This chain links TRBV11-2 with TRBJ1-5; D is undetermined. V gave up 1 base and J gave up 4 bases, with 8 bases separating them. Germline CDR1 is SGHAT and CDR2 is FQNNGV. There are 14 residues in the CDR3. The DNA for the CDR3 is TGTGCCAGCAGCTTAGGGTCCCTGAATCAGCCCCAGCATTTT. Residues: CASSLGSLNQPQHF.

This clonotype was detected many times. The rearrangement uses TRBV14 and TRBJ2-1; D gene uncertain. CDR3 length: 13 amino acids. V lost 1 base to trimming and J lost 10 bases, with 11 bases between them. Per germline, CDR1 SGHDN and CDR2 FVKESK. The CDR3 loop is CASSQATFGEQFF. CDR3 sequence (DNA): TGTGCCAGCAGCCAAGCGACGTTCGGGGAGCAGTTCTTC.

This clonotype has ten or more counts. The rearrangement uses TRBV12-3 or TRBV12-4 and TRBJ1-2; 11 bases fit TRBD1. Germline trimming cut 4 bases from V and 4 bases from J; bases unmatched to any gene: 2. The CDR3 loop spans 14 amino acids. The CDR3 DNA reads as TGTGCCAGCAGTTATGGGACAGGGGGCTATGGCTACACCTTC. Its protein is CASSYGTGGYGYTF.

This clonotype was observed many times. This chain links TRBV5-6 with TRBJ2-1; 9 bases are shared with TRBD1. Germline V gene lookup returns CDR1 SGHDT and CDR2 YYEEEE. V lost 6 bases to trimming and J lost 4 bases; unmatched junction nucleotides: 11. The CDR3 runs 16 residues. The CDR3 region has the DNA TGTGCCAGCACCCCTCACGGGACAGGGACTTACAATGAGCAGTTCTTC. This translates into CASTPHGTGTYNEQFF. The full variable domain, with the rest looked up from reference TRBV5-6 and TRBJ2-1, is DAGVTQSPTHLIKTRGQQVTLRCSPKSGHDTVSWYQQALGQGPQFIFQYYEEEERQRGNFPDRFSGHQFPNYSSELNVNALLLGDSALYLCASTPHGTGTYNEQFFGPGTRLTVL.

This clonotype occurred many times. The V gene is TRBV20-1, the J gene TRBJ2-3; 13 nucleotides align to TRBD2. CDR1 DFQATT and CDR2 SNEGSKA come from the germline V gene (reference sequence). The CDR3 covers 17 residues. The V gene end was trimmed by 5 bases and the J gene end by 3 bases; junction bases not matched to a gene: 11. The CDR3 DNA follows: TGCAGTGCTGGTGGACTAGCGGGGGCCACATGGACAGATACGCAGTATTTT. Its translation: CSAGGLAGATWTDTQYF.

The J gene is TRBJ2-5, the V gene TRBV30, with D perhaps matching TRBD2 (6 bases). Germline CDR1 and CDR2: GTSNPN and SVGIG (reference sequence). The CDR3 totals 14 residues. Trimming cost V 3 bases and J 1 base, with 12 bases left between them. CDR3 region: CAWSSGVTQETQYF. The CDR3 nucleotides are TGTGCCTGGAGCTCGGGGGTCACCCAAGAGACCCAGTACTTC.